This TCR beta chain was identified in a study of blood T cell repertoires in COVID-19. Study summary: Acute-phase and convalescent COVID-19 samples originated in the United States, Italy and Spain. The analysed material was cDNA or gDNA that came from T cells, B-cell-depleted T cells, or PBMCs.

Original handling: Amplified reference gene primers provided the basis for estimating nucleated cell counts. Measured with immunoSEQ multiplex PCR; TCRdb has only the in-frame clones, and not every one. The DNA gave D and trimming, while V, J and clone size come from that table. The sample contains under 300,000 clones, more than 75% of which appear only once. This clonotype originated in a woman in her sixties or seventies with active or convalescent COVID-19. Sequencing used peripheral blood.

The CDR3 is CASTLAGFSYEQYF. The CDR3 nucleotides are TGTGCCAGCACCTTAGCGGGGTTCTCCTACGAGCAGTACTTC. This sequence joins TRBV2 and TRBJ2-7, with 8 bases that match TRBD2. V lost 7 bases and J lost 0; bases outside the gene matches: 5. Per germline, CDR1 SNHLY and CDR2 FYNNEI. CDR3 length: 14 amino acids.